This T cell receptor beta chain was sequenced in a study of CD8+CD57+ T cells in acquired aplastic anemia. Regarding the study as a whole: There were 25 to 35 CD8+ CDR3 sequences that occurred in both patients and controls.

The CDR3 is 14 residues long. Trimming took 5 bases from V and 2 from J, leaving 14 bases between them. Germline V lookup: CDR1 SGHNT, CDR2 YYREEE (reference sequence). With regard to this clonotype: Its target is not known.

For CDR3 and TCR beta VDJ profiling, genomic DNA was the template used. TCRdb recomputed calls from the reads with MiXCR, one row per CDR3 protein. This table holds about 160,000 distinct CDR3 sequences, over 55% found once. For sequencing, patients were chosen who had shown expansion of CD8+CD57+ cells by flow cytometry. The enrolled patients all had severe acquired aplastic anemia. Each patient gave a blood sample that was collected before any therapy had been received. The receptor was isolated from a human donor with aplastic anemia. The V call is TRBV5-4, the J call TRBJ2-7; D gene uncertain. Sequenced material: sorted CD4+, CD8+, or CD8+CD57+ T cells (not recorded which) from PBMCs. The CDR3 DNA sequence: TGTGCCAGCAGTAAGGGCGCAGGAGCCTACGAGCAGTACTTC. Translation: CASSKGAGAYEQYF.